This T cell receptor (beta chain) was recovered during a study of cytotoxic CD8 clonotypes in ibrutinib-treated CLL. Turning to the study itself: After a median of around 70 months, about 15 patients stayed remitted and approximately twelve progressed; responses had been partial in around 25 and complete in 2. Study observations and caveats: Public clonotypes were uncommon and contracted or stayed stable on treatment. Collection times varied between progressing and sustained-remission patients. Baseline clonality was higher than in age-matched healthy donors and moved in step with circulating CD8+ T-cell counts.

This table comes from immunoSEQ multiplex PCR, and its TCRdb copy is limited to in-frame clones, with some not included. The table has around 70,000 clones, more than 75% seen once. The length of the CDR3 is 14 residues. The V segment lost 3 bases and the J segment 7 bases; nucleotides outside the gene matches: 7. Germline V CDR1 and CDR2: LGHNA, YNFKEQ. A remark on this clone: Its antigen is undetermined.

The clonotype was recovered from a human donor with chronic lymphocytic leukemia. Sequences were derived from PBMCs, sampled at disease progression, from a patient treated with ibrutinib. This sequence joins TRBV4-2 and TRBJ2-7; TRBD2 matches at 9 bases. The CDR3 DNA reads TGTGCCAGCAGCCATACTAGCGGGCAAAGAGAGCAGTACTTC. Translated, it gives CASSHTSGQREQYF.